What follows are 27 T cell receptor beta chains derived from one specimen sequenced in a study of neurological immune-mediated disorders. TCRdb analysed the 5' RACE reads with MiXCR anew, one entry per CDR3 protein. This table holds 20,000 to 25,000 distinct CDR3 sequences, around 14% found once. The sequenced material came from PBMCs. These receptors all come from a female donor with HTLV-1-associated myelopathy (HAM/TSP).

This clonotype was seen repeatedly, ten times or more. The chain carries TRBV20-1 and TRBJ2-7; D not resolved. V gave up 4 bases and J gave up 6 bases, with 13 bases separating them. CDR3 length equals 12 residues. Germline assignment: CDR1 DFQATT and CDR2 SNEGSKA (reference sequence). CDR3 in amino acids: CSAKVHTPEQYF. The CDR3 DNA is TGCAGTGCTAAGGTCCATACGCCCGAGCAGTACTTC.

This clonotype was detected only once. The limits of the CDR3 on the DNA are not certain, so only TCRdb's listed CDR3 is given. The CDR3 is CASSFYICSARVPDYNEQFF. The V call is TRBV7-3, the J call TRBJ2-1; TRBD2 is the table's D call and was not checked against the DNA. Per germline, CDR1 SGHTA and CDR2 FQGTGA. Inclusive of both ends, the CDR3 amounts to 20 amino acids.

This clonotype was detected many times. V gene TRBV9 combines with J gene TRBJ2-1; perhaps TRBD1 as D (5 bases). The CDR3 has 15 residues. CDR1 and CDR2 (germline): SGDLS, YYNGEE. V was trimmed by 0 bases and J by 0 bases, leaving 7 bases between them. The CDR3 coding sequence is TGTGCCAGCAGCGTAGGACAGAACTCCTACAATGAGCAGTTCTTC. Translating it yields CASSVGQNSYNEQFF.

This chain uses TRBV7-2 with TRBJ1-2; tentative D call: TRBD1 (6 bases). The length of the CDR3 is 15 residues. The V end lost 5 bases, the J end lost 13 bases, and 26 bases lay between the germline ends. Germline CDR1 and CDR2: SGHTA and FQGNSA. CDR3: CASSVGGNSNYCCTF. The CDR3 nucleotides read TGTGCCAGCAGCGTAGGGGGGAACTCTAACTATTGCTGCACCTTC.

Only one count was recorded for this clonotype. Its ends do not fully match the called genes, so a read error is possible. The chain combines TRBV10-3 with TRBJ2-7, with unresolved D. The CDR3 consists of 13 residues. CDR1 ENHRY and CDR2 SYGVKD come from the germline V gene. The CDR3 coding sequence is TGTTCCATCAGTGAGTCCGGCAGGTACGAGCAGTACTTC. Residues: CSISESGRYEQYF.

This clonotype was counted at least ten times. V is TRBV7-6 and J is TRBJ2-3; D is tentatively TRBD1 or TRBD2 (7 bases each). The CDR3 runs to 16 residues. V was clipped by 5 bases and J by 3 bases, with 18 bases between them. Germline V gene lookup returns CDR1 SGHVS and CDR2 FNYEAQ. The CDR3 DNA sequence: TGTGCCAGCAGCCCCTTCCAGGGGGGGGGAACAGATACGCAGTATTTT. It codes for CASSPFQGGGTDTQYF.

This clonotype was counted many times. The V call is TRBV29-1, the J call TRBJ2-7; D is perhaps TRBD1 or TRBD2 (5 bases each). Trimming removed 2 bases from V and 3 bases from J, with 11 bases in between. The germline CDR1 and CDR2 sequences are SQVTM and ANQGSEA. The CDR3 is 13 residues long. The CDR3 here is CSVEPGTDYEQYF. The CDR3 nucleotides read TGCAGCGTTGAACCCGGGACGGACTACGAGCAGTACTTC.

This clonotype appeared many times. The genes are TRBV9 and TRBJ2-1; TRBD1 is a possible D gene (6 bases). With 0 bases removed from V and 5 bases from J, the gap between germline ends came to 24 bases. The germline gives CDR1 SGDLS, CDR2 YYNGEE. The CDR3 totals 19 residues. The CDR3 DNA follows: TGTGCCAGCAGCGTAGTCCCCGTAAGGGGGACAATGGTCAACAATGAGCAGTTCTTC. Protein product: CASSVVPVRGTMVNNEQFF.

This clonotype was seen many times. The genes are TRBV19 and TRBJ2-3; possible D gene TRBD1, 6 bases. Germline lookup yields CDR1 LNHDA and CDR2 SQIVND (reference sequence). V was pared by 7 bases and J by 4 bases, with 15 bases between. The CDR3 spans 14 residues. CDR3 in amino acids: CASNSQGRSDTQYF. In DNA form, the CDR3 reads TGTGCCAGTAATTCTCAGGGGAGATCAGATACGCAGTATTTT.

J is TRBJ1-1 and V is TRBV21-1. TRBV21-1 is tagged as a pseudogene. CDR3 length: 13 residues. CDR3 bases: TGTGCCAGCAGTTTCGATAGCATCGCTGAAGCTTTCTTT. Translation: CASSFDSIAEAFF.

This clonotype qualifies as medium-sized. The chain uses TRBV20-1 and TRBJ1-1; no clear D. V was trimmed by 3 bases and J by 7 bases, leaving 9 bases between them. This CDR3 is 11 amino acids long. CDR1 is DFQATT, CDR2 SNEGSKA, per germline (reference sequence). CDR3 protein: CSARLGDEAFF. The CDR3 DNA sequence: TGCAGTGCTAGGCTGGGCGATGAAGCTTTCTTT.

This clonotype has at least ten counts. This sequence joins TRBV4-3 and TRBJ2-7, with D perhaps TRBD1 (7 bases). The CDR3 runs 16 residues. The V end was cut by 2 bases, the J end by 2 bases, with 16 bases between. Germline CDR1 is LGHNA and CDR2 is YSLEER. The CDR3 is CASSQYRGTVTYEQYF. The CDR3 coding sequence is TGCGCCAGCAGCCAATACCGCGGGACAGTAACCTACGAGCAGTACTTC.

In its sample, this clonotype was seen once. The V gene is TRBV7-3, the J gene TRBJ2-3; 11 positions match TRBD2. V dropped 5 bases and J dropped 3; count of bases not matched to a gene: 7. The CDR3 extends over 16 amino acids. Looked up from germline, CDR1 is SGHTA and CDR2 is FQGTGA. The CDR3 bases are TGTGCCAGCAGCGCAGGGACTAGCGGAGGTACAGATACGCAGTATTTT. Translation: CASSAGTSGGTDTQYF. Full variable domain (rest looked up from reference TRBV7-3 and TRBJ2-3): GAGVSQTPSNKVTEKGKYVELRCDPISGHTALYWYRQSLGQGPEFLIYFQGTGAADDSGLPNDRFFAVRPEGSVSTLKIQRTERGDSAVYLCASSAGTSGGTDTQYFGPGTRLTVL.

This clonotype was seen ten or more times. The J gene is TRBJ1-1, the V gene TRBV20-1, with a possible D match to TRBD1 (6 bases). The V end was cut by 5 bases, the J end by 0 bases, with 13 bases between. This CDR3 spans 14 amino acids. Per the germline V gene, CDR1 is DFQATT and CDR2 is SNEGSKA (reference sequence). Here the CDR3 reads CSAQPGEVNTEAFF. The CDR3 nucleotides are TGCAGTGCTCAGCCAGGGGAGGTGAACACTGAAGCTTTCTTT.

This clonotype was recorded many times. The rearrangement uses TRBV12-3 or TRBV12-4 and TRBJ2-3; unclear D gene. The CDR3 covers 12 residues. The ends were cut back, 5 bases at V and 3 bases at J, with 6 bases in the middle. The CDR3 nucleotides are TGTGCCAGCAGTGGAGAAACAGATACGCAGTATTTT. Translated, it gives CASSGETDTQYF.

This clonotype was seen a handful of times. This chain links TRBV5-1 with TRBJ2-1, with D perhaps TRBD1 (6 bases). V lost 4 bases to trimming and J lost 7 bases, with 18 bases between them. The CDR3 totals 15 residues. Looked up from germline, CDR1 is SGHRS and CDR2 is YFSETQ. This CDR3 is CASSPDRLNRNEQFF. In nucleotides, the CDR3 is TGCGCCAGCAGCCCTGACAGGCTTAACCGGAATGAGCAGTTCTTC.

This clonotype was observed at least ten times. The chain recombines TRBV20-1 with TRBJ1-5; maybe TRBD1 (5 bases). This CDR3 has 14 residues. Looked up from germline, CDR1 is DFQATT and CDR2 is SNEGSKA (reference sequence). Trimming took off 6 bases at V and 0 bases at J, with 12 bases between the two ends. The CDR3 spells CSALRQHSNQPQHF. In nucleotides, the CDR3 is TGCAGTGCACTTAGACAGCATAGCAATCAGCCCCAGCATTTT.

This clonotype appeared many times. The chain has TRBV20-1 and TRBJ2-4; D gene unclear. V was shortened by 7 bases and J by 0 bases, with 10 bases between the two germline ends. The germline V gene has CDR1 DFQATT and CDR2 SNEGSKA (reference sequence). This CDR3 spans 13 amino acids. CDR3 in DNA: TGCAGTGAGGCCAGCCTAGCCAAAAACATTCAGTACTTC. This codes for CSEASLAKNIQYF.

This clonotype showed up many times. The V gene is TRBV5-5, the J gene TRBJ2-1, with 11 bases fitting TRBD2. The CDR3 is 15 residues long. Germline CDR1 reads SGHKS; CDR2 reads YYEKEE (reference sequence). With 3 bases clipped from V and 4 bases from J, the junction kept 3 bases outside the gene matches. The CDR3 here is CASSSGLAVYNEQFF. The DNA of the CDR3 is TGTGCCAGCAGCTCGGGACTAGCGGTGTACAATGAGCAGTTCTTC. Full variable domain (outside the CDR3, taken from reference TRBV5-5 and TRBJ2-1): DAGVTQSPTHLIKTRGQQVTLRCSPISGHKSVSWYQQVLGQGPQFIFQYYEKEERGRGNFPDRFSARQFPNYSSELNVNALLLGDSALYLCASSSGLAVYNEQFFGPGTRLTVL.

This clonotype was observed at least ten times. This chain connects TRBV7-3 to TRBJ2-3; 9 nucleotides agree with TRBD2. With V trimmed by 2 bases and J by 6 bases, 6 bases remained unmatched. CDR3 length equals 15 residues. Germline CDR1 is SGHTA and CDR2 is FQGTGA. CDR3 sequence (DNA): TGTGCCAGCAGCTTACAAGCGGGGGGAGGGGATACGCAGTATTTT. Amino acid sequence: CASSLQAGGGDTQYF.

This clonotype was counted ten times or more. V and J are TRBV5-1 and TRBJ2-7; 8 positions match TRBD2. In germline, CDR1 is SGHRS, CDR2 YFSETQ. V lost 1 base and J lost 2; bases outside the gene matches: 2. The CDR3 has 14 amino acids. The DNA for the CDR3 is TGCGCCAGCAGCTTGTCACTAGCGGCCTACGAGCAGTACTTC. Its protein product is CASSLSLAAYEQYF.

Worth noting for this clonotype: A read error may produce the germline difference seen at one junction end. The V call is TRBV3-1, the J call TRBJ2-5; tentative D call: TRBD2 (5 bases). Germline lookup yields CDR1 LGHDT and CDR2 YNNKEL (reference sequence). This CDR3 spans 12 amino acids. The CDR3 loop is CAISQATGIQYF. The CDR3 DNA is TGTGCCATCAGCCAAGCCACGGGGATCCAGTACTTC.

This CDR3 reads CSARDTYEQYF. CDR3 DNA sequence: TGCAGTGCTAGGGACACTTACGAGCAGTACTTC. The chain carries TRBV20-1 and TRBJ2-7, with a possible D match to TRBD1 (5 bases). Germline V gene data show CDR1 as DFQATT and CDR2 as SNEGSKA (reference sequence). This CDR3 spans 11 amino acids. V dropped 3 bases and J dropped 4 bases, with 7 bases sitting between them.

This clonotype was counted at least ten times. This chain connects TRBV6-6 to TRBJ2-7; 9 bases map to TRBD1. From germline, CDR1 is MNHNY and CDR2 SVGAGI (reference sequence). J lost 4 bases, V lost 4 bases, and 11 bases had no gene match. The CDR3 runs to 16 residues. CDR3 DNA: TGTGCCAGCAGTTCGCTGCCACAGGGGGCTAGGTACGAGCAGTACTTC. This codes for CASSSLPQGARYEQYF.

This clonotype was counted ten times or more. The chain links TRBV27 to TRBJ1-1, with 10 bases that match TRBD1. The CDR3 extends over 14 amino acids. The J segment lost 4 bases and the V segment lost 7 bases, leaving 6 bases of the junction unmatched. CDR1 and CDR2 (germline): MNHEY, SMNVEV (reference sequence). The DNA for the CDR3 is TGTGCCAGCAAAGACCGGGACAGGGGCACTGAAGCTTTCTTT. Its protein is CASKDRDRGTEAFF.

This clonotype was counted many times. The chain combines TRBV6-2 or TRBV6-3 with TRBJ2-1; D gene uncertain. Trimming stripped 6 bases from V and 2 bases from J, with 5 bases between. Germline values: CDR1 MNHEY, CDR2 SVGEGT. CDR3 length: 12 amino acids. The CDR3 here is CASRLTYNEQFF. The CDR3 coding sequence is TGTGCCAGCAGGCTTACCTACAATGAGCAGTTCTTC.

This clonotype was recorded many times. The chain links TRBV20-1 to TRBJ2-5, with 7 nucleotides matching TRBD1. The germline CDR1 and CDR2 sequences are DFQATT and SNEGSKA (reference sequence). This CDR3 comprises 13 residues. V trimming: 3 bases; J trimming: 4 bases; junction bases outside the gene matches: 5. In DNA, the CDR3 is TGCAGTGCTAGTTGGCCAGGGGGAGAGACCCAGTACTTC. Protein product: CSASWPGGETQYF.